This is a list of T cell receptor beta chains from one sample in a study of T-cell reconstitution after alpha-beta-depleted transplantation in children. Each CDR3 protein gets one entry after TCRdb re-called the PCR reads with MiXCR. The sample shows under 70,000 distinct CDR3 sequences, 11% of them seen only once. Material: PBMCs, obtained before TCRalphabeta/CD19-depleted stem cell transplant. The receptor set was obtained from a boy under 18 with acute myeloid leukemia, due to receive a stem cell transplant. The CDR3 runs from the conserved cysteine through the conserved F or W. Each record gives: CDR3 length, J gene, clone size, V gene, D gene, CDR3 protein, CDR3 DNA. D genes are given only for firm matches. The size entry is marked missing in some rows and otherwise reads once, few, many or a size class.

>18|TRBJ2-1|few|TRBV11-2|TRBD1
CASSFGLPGQGNYNEQFF
TGTGCCAGCAGCTTTGGCCTCCCTGGACAGGGGAACTACAATGAGCAGTTCTTC
>17|TRBJ2-3|many|TRBV10-3|TRBD2
CAISARPSGGLTDTQYF
TGTGCCATCAGTGCCCGGCCTAGCGGGGGGCTGACAGATACGCAGTATTTT
>13|TRBJ1-1|many|TRBV7-9|TRBD1
CASRPTGGTEAFF
TGTGCCAGCAGGCCAACAGGGGGTACTGAAGCTTTCTTT
>15|TRBJ1-1|many|TRBV7-9|.
CASSPEGGLGAEAFF
TGTGCCAGCAGCCCTGAGGGGGGCCTAGGGGCTGAAGCTTTCTTT
>16|TRBJ2-1|many|TRBV5-1|TRBD2
CASSPTSGGIVDEQFF
TGCGCCAGCAGCCCCACTAGCGGGGGGATCGTGGATGAGCAGTTCTTC
>15|TRBJ1-1|.|TRBV5-6|TRBD1
CASSQGQGMNTEAFF
TGTGCCAGCAGTCAGGGACAGGGTATGAACACTGAAGCTTTCTTT
>16|TRBJ2-2|many|TRBV7-3|TRBD1
CASSFSSGQGTGELFF
TGTGCCAGCAGCTTTTCTTCCGGACAGGGGACCGGGGAGCTGTTTTTT
>15|TRBJ2-1|few|TRBV7-9|TRBD2
CASSSRLAGLNEQFF
TGTGCCAGCAGCTCCAGACTAGCGGGACTCAATGAGCAGTTCTTC
>12|TRBJ1-4|many|TRBV5-1|.
CASSGDEEKLFF
TGCGCCAGCAGCGGGGATGAGGAAAAACTGTTTTTT
>16|TRBJ2-1|many|TRBV5-1|.
CASSLSRGMTYNEQFF
TGCGCCAGCAGCTTGTCTCGCGGGATGACCTACAATGAGCAGTTCTTC
>16|TRBJ2-7|many|TRBV5-1|.
CASSPALGQGRNEQYF
TGCGCCAGCAGCCCCGCACTCGGGCAGGGGAGAAACGAGCAGTACTTC